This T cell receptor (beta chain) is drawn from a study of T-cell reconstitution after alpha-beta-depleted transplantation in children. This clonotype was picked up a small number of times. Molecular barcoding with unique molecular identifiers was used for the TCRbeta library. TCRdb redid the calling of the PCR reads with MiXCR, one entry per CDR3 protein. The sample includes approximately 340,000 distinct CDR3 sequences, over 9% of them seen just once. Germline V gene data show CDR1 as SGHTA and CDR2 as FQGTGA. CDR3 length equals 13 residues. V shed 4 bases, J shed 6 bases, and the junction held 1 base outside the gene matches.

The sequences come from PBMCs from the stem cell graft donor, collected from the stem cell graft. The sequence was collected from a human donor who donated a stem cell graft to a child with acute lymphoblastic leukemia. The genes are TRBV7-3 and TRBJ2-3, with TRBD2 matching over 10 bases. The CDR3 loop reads CASSWGLADTQYF. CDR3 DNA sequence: TGTGCCAGCAGCTGGGGACTAGCGGATACGCAGTATTTT.